Following are 32 T cell receptor beta chains from one sample sequenced in a study of regulatory T cells in long-lasting Graves disease. Relying on iRepertoire HTBI primers and Arm-PCR of CDR3 regions, the team built TCR beta libraries. TCRdb independently ran MiXCR on the multiplex PCR reads; one entry per CDR3 protein. The table records over 300,000 distinct CDR3 sequences, about 20% of them present only once. Time point here: persistent/refractory GD, antithyroid drugs over 5 years with positive TRAb. PBMC-extracted RNA yielded the TCR library. The starting material was peripheral blood mononuclear cells (PBMCs), obtained when the disease was refractory, from a patient treated with antithyroid drugs. Every receptor here comes from a female donor with Graves disease.

This clonotype was counted many times. The chain couples TRBV12-3 or TRBV12-4 to TRBJ2-6; D ambiguous. The CDR3 is 13 amino acids. The germline V and J ends were trimmed by 5 bases and 7 bases, with 9 bases remaining between them. CDR3 coding DNA: TGTGCCAGCAGTCCTCCTGAAGCCAACGTCCTGACTTTC. Translating it yields CASSPPEANVLTF.

This clonotype was seen at least ten times. J is TRBJ1-2 and V is TRBV7-2; 7 positions agree with TRBD1. The germline CDR1 and CDR2 sequences are SGHTA and FQGNSA. The length of the CDR3 is 15 residues. V lost 5 bases and J lost 3; bases outside the gene matches: 9. The CDR3 DNA follows: TGTGCCAGCAGCCCAAGACAGGGAACAGACTATGGCTACACCTTC. Its translation: CASSPRQGTDYGYTF. Using reference TRBV7-2 and TRBJ1-2 for the parts outside the CDR3, the full variable domain is GAGVSQSPSNKVTEKGKDVELRCDPISGHTALYWYRQSLGQGLEFLIYFQGNSAPDKSGLPSDRFSAERTGGSVSTLTIQRTQQEDSAVYLCASSPRQGTDYGYTFGSGTRLTVV.

This clonotype was detected many times. This chain joins TRBV30 and TRBJ2-5; D might be TRBD1 (6 bases). With 0 bases removed from V and 1 base from J, the gap between germline ends came to 15 bases. Germline CDR1 reads GTSNPN; CDR2 reads SVGIG (reference sequence). The CDR3 covers 16 residues. CDR3 sequence: CAWSVRRGMFQETQYF. CDR3 in DNA: TGTGCCTGGAGTGTACGAAGGGGGATGTTCCAAGAGACCCAGTACTTC.

This clonotype was seen at least ten times. This chain connects TRBV6-1 to TRBJ1-5, with a possible D match to TRBD1 (5 bases). Germline CDR1 is MNHNS and CDR2 is SASEGT. The CDR3 is made up of 18 amino acids. Trimming cost V 6 bases and J 0 bases, with 21 bases left between them. The CDR3 reads CASSFPTEGIHSNQPQHF. CDR3 nucleotides: TGTGCCAGCAGCTTTCCCACCGAGGGGATTCATAGCAATCAGCCCCAGCATTTT.

Ten or more counts support this clonotype. This sequence joins TRBV29-1 and TRBJ1-1, with D perhaps matching TRBD1 (6 bases). V lost 4 bases and J lost 1, with 10 bases in between. Per the germline V gene, CDR1 is SQVTM and CDR2 is ANQGSEA. CDR3 length equals 13 residues. The CDR3 here is CSVGQGTNTEAFF. Written as DNA, the CDR3 is TGCAGCGTTGGTCAGGGGACGAACACTGAAGCTTTCTTT. Drawing the rest from reference TRBV29-1 and TRBJ1-1, the complete variable domain is SAVISQKPSRDICQRGTSLTIQCQVDSQVTMMFWYRQQPGQSLTLIATANQGSEATYESGFVIDKFPISRPNLTFSTLTVSNMSPEDSSIYLCSVGQGTNTEAFFGQGTRLTVV.

V and J are TRBV12-3 or TRBV12-4 and TRBJ2-5; tentative D call: TRBD1 (6 bases). The CDR3 has 14 residues. V lost 6 bases and J 4 bases, leaving 15 bases between the germline ends. This chain's CDR3 is CASRPPGQRETQYF. Here the CDR3 DNA reads TGTGCCAGCAGGCCACCGGGACAAAGAGAGACCCAGTACTTC.

CDR3 nucleotides: TGCGCCAGCAGCTTGGATCCGACCCGGGGGCAGTACTTC. As protein: CASSLDPTRGQYF. The chain has TRBV5-1 and TRBJ2-7; tentatively, D is TRBD2 (5 bases). The CDR3 is 13 amino acids. CDR1 is SGHRS, CDR2 YFSETQ, per germline. V dropped 0 bases and J dropped 9 bases, with 13 bases sitting between them. Supplemented by reference TRBV5-1 and TRBJ2-7, the full variable domain reads KAGVTQTPRYLIKTRGQQVTLSCSPISGHRSVSWYQQTPGQGLQFLFEYFSETQRNKGNFPGRFSGRQFSNSRSEMNVSTLELGDSALYLCASSLDPTRGQYFGPGTRLTVT.

This rearrangement joins TRBV6-1 to TRBJ1-2; D is undetermined. This CDR3 is built from 12 residues. Germline V gene lookup returns CDR1 MNHNS and CDR2 SASEGT. Trimming left V 4 bases short and J 8 bases short, with 11 bases between. CDR3 sequence: CASSGYYRGYTF. The CDR3 DNA reads TGTGCCAGCAGTGGTTATTATCGGGGCTACACCTTC.

This clonotype has ten or more counts. The rearrangement joins TRBV28 to TRBJ2-5, with D tentatively TRBD1 or TRBD2 (6 bases each). The CDR3 covers 14 residues. Trimming removed 4 bases from V and 5 bases from J, with 14 bases in between. The germline CDR1 and CDR2 sequences are MDHEN and SYDVKM. The CDR3 nucleotides are TGTGCCAGCAGTTCCCCGGGGGCGCAGGAGACCCAGTACTTC. Translated: CASSSPGAQETQYF. Together with reference TRBV28 and TRBJ2-5, the CDR3 gives the full variable domain: DVKVTQSSRYLVKRTGEKVFLECVQDMDHENMFWYRQDPGLGLRLIYFSYDVKMKEKGDIPEGYSVSREKKERFSLILESASTNQTSMYLCASSSPGAQETQYFGPGTRLLVL.

The chain has TRBV12-3 or TRBV12-4 and TRBJ1-3, with D uncertain. CDR3 length equals 13 residues. Trimming took 6 bases from V and 4 from J, leaving 10 bases between them. CDR3 residues: CASRKAPGNTIYF. As DNA, the CDR3 is TGTGCCAGCAGAAAAGCCCCCGGAAACACCATATATTTT.

The V call is TRBV19, the J call TRBJ1-5; D remains ambiguous. The V end was cut by 7 bases, the J end by 7 bases, with 14 bases between. CDR1 and CDR2 (germline): LNHDA, SQIVND (reference sequence). The CDR3 contains 13 residues. The CDR3 DNA is TGTGCCAGTAAAGAGGGAGAATGGCAGCCCCAGCATTTT. Translating gives CASKEGEWQPQHF.

This clonotype was recorded many times. This chain joins TRBV7-2 and TRBJ1-1, with 8 bases identical to TRBD1. V shed 1 base and J 6 bases; nucleotides not matched to a gene: 7. From germline, CDR1 is SGHTA and CDR2 FQGNSA. The CDR3 has 15 residues. CDR3 sequence (DNA): TGTGCCAGCAGCTTAGAAGACAGGGGATGGCCTGAAGCTTTCTTT. It is translated as CASSLEDRGWPEAFF.

This clonotype was recorded at least ten times. The chain combines TRBV28 with TRBJ2-7; D is uncertain. The V and J ends lost 3 bases and 4 bases respectively, with 13 bases between them. This CDR3 is 14 amino acids long. Germline CDR1 is MDHEN and CDR2 is SYDVKM. The CDR3 DNA reads TGTGCCAGCAGTTTCGTCTCGGAGAATTACGAGCAGTACTTC. It translates to CASSFVSENYEQYF.

The sample holds many counts of this clonotype. The chain carries TRBV28 and TRBJ1-1; weak D call: TRBD1 (6 bases). This CDR3 region has 12 residues. The V and J ends lost 5 bases and 7 bases respectively, with 11 bases between them. Germline lookup yields CDR1 MDHEN and CDR2 SYDVKM. CDR3: CASSTRQVEAFF. The CDR3, as DNA: TGTGCCAGCAGTACACGACAGGTTGAAGCTTTCTTT.

With respect to this clonotype: Since no conserved phenylalanine or tryptophan closes the CDR3, a read error is the likely cause. J is TRBJ2-5 and V is TRBV12-3 or TRBV12-4; 10 bases align to TRBD2. The CDR3 spans 14 residues. CDR3 in DNA: TGTGCCAGCAATTTACTGACTAGCGGGGAGACCCAGTACTCC. Translated: CASNLLTSGETQYS.

This clonotype appeared many times. CDR3 DNA sequence: TGTGCCAGCAGTGCCCGGGACAGGGTGAACACTGAAGCTTTCTTT. It yields the protein CASSARDRVNTEAFF. The J gene is TRBJ1-1, the V gene TRBV6-1; 9 bases line up with TRBD1. This CDR3 spans 15 amino acids. Losses at the gene ends were 4 bases for V and 0 bases for J; bases not matched to a gene: 3. The germline V gene has CDR1 MNHNS and CDR2 SASEGT.

J is TRBJ1-4 and V is TRBV7-8, with D possibly being TRBD1 (6 bases). The CDR3 sequence is 15 residues long. V was shortened by 6 bases and J by 0 bases, with 11 bases between the two germline ends. Germline CDR1 and CDR2: SGHVS and FQNEAQ. As DNA, the CDR3 is TGTGCCAGCAGATATACAGGGACAACTAATGAAAAACTGTTTTTT. It translates to CASRYTGTTNEKLFF. Full variable domain (outside the CDR3, taken from reference TRBV7-8 and TRBJ1-4): GAGVSQSPRYKVAKRGQDVALRCDPISGHVSLFWYQQALGQGPEFLTYFQNEAQLDKSGLPSDRFFAERPEGSVSTLKIQRTQQEDSAVYLCASRYTGTTNEKLFFGSGTQLSVL.

This clonotype was detected many times. DNA of the CDR3: TGCAGCGTTGGACAGGGGGATGGCTACACCTTC. Translated, it gives CSVGQGDGYTF. The V call is TRBV29-1, the J call TRBJ1-2; TRBD1 matches at 9 bases. Per germline, CDR1 SQVTM and CDR2 ANQGSEA. V was pared by 4 bases and J by 6 bases, with 0 bases of the junction left unmatched. This CDR3 is built from 11 residues.

This clonotype was detected only a few times. A much larger clone differs from this one at a single base, so this may be a read error. The chain employs TRBV29-1 and TRBJ2-5; tentative D call: TRBD2 (6 bases). The CDR3 totals 11 residues. V lost 5 bases and J lost 4, with 8 bases in between. Germline V CDR1 and CDR2: SQVTM, ANQGSEA. The chain's CDR3 is CSVSGPETQYF. CDR3 sequence (DNA): TGCAGCGTTAGCGGGCCAGAGACCCAGTACTTC. The variable domain in full, completed from reference TRBV29-1 and TRBJ2-5, reads SAVISQKPSRDICQRGTSLTIQCQVDSQVTMMFWYRQQPGQSLTLIATANQGSEATYESGFVIDKFPISRPNLTFSTLTVSNMSPEDSSIYLCSVSGPETQYFGPGTRLLVL.

This clonotype occurred many times. This chain links TRBV20-1 with TRBJ1-1, with 7 bases fitting TRBD1. V lost 6 bases, J lost 0 bases, and 7 bases stayed unmatched. The CDR3 sequence is 14 residues long. CDR1 is DFQATT, CDR2 SNEGSKA, per germline (reference sequence). For the CDR3, the DNA is TGCAGTGCCCCGGACAGGATCATGAACACTGAAGCTTTCTTT. It is translated as CSAPDRIMNTEAFF.

This clonotype was detected ten times or more. V is TRBV5-1 and J is TRBJ1-1; weak D call: TRBD1 (5 bases). V gave up 1 base and J gave up 1 base, with 11 bases separating them. The germline CDR1 and CDR2 sequences are SGHRS and YFSETQ. This CDR3 spans 15 amino acids. Here the CDR3 reads CASSLKGLWNTEAFF. As DNA, the CDR3 is TGCGCCAGCAGCTTGAAGGGACTCTGGAACACTGAAGCTTTCTTT.

This CDR3 is CASSYFHRGANYGYTF. CDR3 DNA: TGTGCCAGCAGTTACTTCCACAGGGGAGCTAACTATGGCTACACCTTC. The chain couples TRBV6-5 to TRBJ1-2; 7 positions match TRBD1. V lost 1 base, J lost 0 bases, and 5 bases stayed unmatched. This CDR3 has 16 residues. CDR1 is MNHEY and CDR2 is SVGAGI in the germline V gene.

The rearrangement links TRBV5-1 to TRBJ2-1, with D perhaps TRBD1 or TRBD2 (5 bases each). The V gene's germline CDR1 is SGHRS and CDR2 YFSETQ. V shed 2 bases and J shed 4 bases, with 10 bases lying between them. The CDR3 sequence is 14 residues long. CDR3 amino acids: CASSFRDGYNEQFF. DNA of the CDR3: TGCGCCAGCAGCTTCCGGGACGGGTACAATGAGCAGTTCTTC.

There are many counts of this clonotype. The V gene is TRBV12-3 or TRBV12-4, the J gene TRBJ1-5; 9 positions agree with TRBD1. V lost 3 bases and J lost 12; bases outside the gene matches: 3. This CDR3 spans 12 amino acids. The CDR3 sequence is CASSLPGQGQHF. CDR3 sequence (DNA): TGTGCCAGCAGTTTGCCGGGACAGGGCCAGCATTTT.

This clonotype was found once. The chain has TRBV25-1 and TRBJ1-2; no firm D call. Trimming took off 3 bases at V and 4 bases at J, with 6 bases between the two ends. This CDR3 region has 12 residues. CDR1 is MGHDK, CDR2 SYGVNS, per germline. The CDR3, as DNA: TGTGCCAGCAGTGATAAGTTCTATGGCTACACCTTC. Protein sequence: CASSDKFYGYTF.

In regard to this clonotype: This probably arose from a read error, given a far larger clone one base away. As DNA, the CDR3 is TGTGCCAGCAGCGGGGACAGGGTCAACGAGCAGTACTTC. Its translation: CASSGDRVNEQYF. The chain employs TRBV19 and TRBJ2-7, with 9 bases matching TRBD1. The germline gives CDR1 LNHDA, CDR2 SQIVND (reference sequence). V trimming: 9 bases; J trimming: 5 bases; junction bases outside the gene matches: 8. This CDR3 has 13 residues.

This clonotype was detected many times. This chain links TRBV27 with TRBJ2-7; D not certain. The CDR3 spans 13 residues. The V end lost 0 bases, the J end lost 4 bases, and 7 bases lay between the germline ends. Looked up from germline, CDR1 is MNHEY and CDR2 is SMNVEV (reference sequence). The CDR3 is CASSLSERYEQYF. CDR3 nucleotides: TGTGCCAGCAGTTTATCGGAACGGTACGAGCAGTACTTC.

This clonotype was picked up a small number of times. The rearrangement uses TRBV27 and TRBJ2-7; D possibly corresponds to TRBD1 (6 bases). Germline V gene data show CDR1 as MNHEY and CDR2 as SMNVEV (reference sequence). V dropped 5 bases and J dropped 0 bases, with 14 bases sitting between them. This CDR3 has 15 residues. The CDR3 here is CASSPKGHGSYEQYF. In DNA form, the CDR3 reads TGTGCCAGCAGTCCTAAGGGACACGGCTCCTACGAGCAGTACTTC.

This clonotype showed up many times. The J gene is TRBJ2-5, the V gene TRBV7-9, with TRBD2 as a possible D gene (6 bases). This CDR3 is 15 amino acids long. Trimming left V 5 bases short and J 1 base short, with 14 bases between. The germline V gene encodes CDR1 SEHNR and CDR2 FQNEAQ (reference sequence). The CDR3 protein is CASSPQTSTQETQYF. Written as DNA, the CDR3 is TGTGCCAGCAGCCCCCAGACTAGTACCCAAGAGACCCAGTACTTC.

This chain joins TRBV30 and TRBJ2-7; 8 bases fit TRBD1. CDR3 length: 14 residues. The trim removed 0 bases at V and 4 bases at J, leaving 5 bases unmatched. Per the germline V gene, CDR1 is GTSNPN and CDR2 is SVGIG (reference sequence). In DNA form, the CDR3 reads TGTGCCTGGAGTGTAACGCGACAGGGGTACGAGCAGTACTTC. Translating gives CAWSVTRQGYEQYF. The whole variable domain, remainder taken from reference TRBV30 and TRBJ2-7, is SQTIHQWPATLVQPVGSPLSLECTVEGTSNPNLYWYRQAAGRGLQLLFYSVGIGQISSEVPQNLSASRPQDRQFILSSKKLLLSDSGFYLCAWSVTRQGYEQYFGPGTRLTVT.

As concerns this clonotype: This probably arose from a read error, given a far larger clone one base away. The V gene is TRBV6-8, the J gene TRBJ2-5, with D possibly matching TRBD1 (6 bases). The V gene's germline CDR1 is MNHGY and CDR2 SAAAGT. CDR3 length: 14 residues. The CDR3 reads CANSYIGGQETQYF. The CDR3 bases are TGTGCCAACAGTTACATAGGGGGCCAAGAGACCCAGTACTTC.

V and J are TRBV30 and TRBJ1-1, with a possible D match to TRBD1 (5 bases). Deletions cut 1 base from V and 1 base from J, with 10 bases between. Germline lookup yields CDR1 GTSNPN and CDR2 SVGIG (reference sequence). The CDR3 has 14 residues. The CDR3 sequence is CAWSGGIPNTEAFF. Written as DNA, the CDR3 is TGTGCCTGGAGTGGGGGGATCCCGAACACTGAAGCTTTCTTT.